Presented here are 17 T cell receptor beta chains from one specimen sequenced in a study of T cell changes during pregnancy in multiple sclerosis. The data were produced by immunoSEQ multiplex PCR, yet TCRdb's version contains in-frame clones alone and is incomplete. The sample consists of almost 35,000 clones, roughly 93% of them appearing once. The material sequenced was peripheral blood, taken in the second trimester of pregnancy. These receptors all stem from a female donor in good health, enrolled as a control in a pregnancy study.

This chain links TRBV2 with TRBJ2-4; the match to TRBD2 covers 8 bases. From germline, CDR1 is SNHLY and CDR2 FYNNEI. Germline trimming cut 2 bases from V and 1 base from J; bases unmatched to any gene: 7. This CDR3 spans 17 amino acids. CDR3 sequence (DNA): TGTGCCAGCAGTGAAAGGGTCGGGGGGGCTGCCAAAAACATTCAGTACTTC. It is translated as CASSERVGGAAKNIQYF.

This clone has only a few counts. J is TRBJ1-2 and V is TRBV10-3, with 8 bases identical to TRBD1. Losses at the gene ends were 5 bases for V and 8 bases for J; bases not matched to a gene: 7. The germline V gene encodes CDR1 ENHRY and CDR2 SYGVKD. The CDR3 length is 13 residues. CDR3 sequence: CAISSIDRGGYTF. The CDR3 DNA is TGTGCCATCAGTTCTATTGACAGGGGCGGCTACACCTTC.

The chain has TRBV27 and TRBJ1-5; 11 bases map to TRBD1. The CDR3 length is 15 residues. Germline V lookup: CDR1 MNHEY, CDR2 SMNVEV (reference sequence). V was clipped by 3 bases and J by 5 bases; unmatched bases: 3. The CDR3 region has the DNA TGTGCCAGCAGTTTCCGGACAGGGGGCGATCAGCCCCAGCATTTT. Its protein is CASSFRTGGDQPQHF.

The V call is TRBV9, the J call TRBJ1-1; D gene ambiguous. The CDR3 runs 13 residues. Germline V lookup: CDR1 SGDLS, CDR2 YYNGEE. Trimming cost V 1 base and J 10 bases, with 14 bases left between them. The CDR3 is CASSVILESRAFF. The CDR3 DNA sequence: TGTGCCAGCAGCGTAATTCTGGAGTCAAGAGCTTTCTTT. The full variable domain, in which reference TRBV9 and TRBJ1-1 provide the parts outside the CDR3, is DSGVTQTPKHLITATGQRVTLRCSPRSGDLSVYWYQQSLDQGLQFLIQYYNGEERAKGNILERFSAQQFPDLHSELNLSSLELGDSALYFCASSVILESRAFFGQGTRLTVV.

This rearrangement joins TRBV7-3 to TRBJ1-2, with 8 nucleotides matching TRBD1. The CDR3 extends over 13 amino acids. Looked up from germline, CDR1 is SGHTA and CDR2 is FQGTGA. V lost 4 bases, J lost 6 bases, and 4 bases stayed unmatched. The CDR3 here is CASSSDRGDGYTF. The DNA of the CDR3 is TGTGCCAGCAGCTCTGACAGGGGAGATGGCTACACCTTC.

J is TRBJ1-1 and V is TRBV27; D is unclear. Germline assignment: CDR1 MNHEY and CDR2 SMNVEV (reference sequence). Trimming shortened V by 6 bases and J by 4 bases, and 15 bases separated the two germline ends. The CDR3 loop spans 14 amino acids. CDR3 nucleotides: TGTGCCAGCAGGAGCATCCTTCGAGCCACTGAAGCTTTCTTT. As protein: CASRSILRATEAFF.

J is TRBJ2-7 and V is TRBV5-1; 12 bases agree with TRBD2. The germline CDR1 and CDR2 sequences are SGHRS and YFSETQ. The CDR3 has 15 residues. V shed 4 bases, J shed 0 bases, and the junction held 2 bases outside the gene matches. The CDR3 protein is CASSTSGGSSYEQYF. CDR3 nucleotides: TGCGCCAGCAGCACTAGCGGGGGGAGCTCCTACGAGCAGTACTTC. Combining the CDR3 with reference TRBV5-1 and TRBJ2-7 gives the whole variable domain KAGVTQTPRYLIKTRGQQVTLSCSPISGHRSVSWYQQTPGQGLQFLFEYFSETQRNKGNFPGRFSGRQFSNSRSEMNVSTLELGDSALYLCASSTSGGSSYEQYFGPGTRLTVT.

The chain combines TRBV7-2 with TRBJ1-4, with 9 positions matching TRBD1. CDR1 is SGHTA and CDR2 is FQGNSA in the germline V gene. V shed 2 bases and J 6 bases; nucleotides not matched to a gene: 13. The CDR3 sequence is 18 residues long. CDR3 DNA: TGTGCCAGCAGCTTAAAGGTCTGGGACAGGGACGTTGATGAAAAACTGTTTTTT. Its protein product is CASSLKVWDRDVDEKLFF.

V gene TRBV15 combines with J gene TRBJ2-7, with 7 nucleotides matching TRBD1. CDR1 and CDR2 (germline): LNHNV, YYDKDF (reference sequence). V was clipped by 3 bases and J by 4 bases; unmatched bases: 6. CDR3 length: 14 amino acids. The CDR3 DNA reads TGTGCCACCAGCAGCAGGGGACAGTCTTACGAGCAGTACTTC. Its translation: CATSSRGQSYEQYF.

The rearrangement links TRBV5-8 to TRBJ2-1, with 12 bases identical to TRBD2. Germline V lookup: CDR1 SGHTS, CDR2 YDEGEE. The CDR3 loop spans 15 amino acids. V was clipped by 5 bases and J by 8 bases; unmatched bases: 8. Written as DNA, the CDR3 is TGTGCCAGCAGACGAACTAGCGGGGGGTGGTATGAGCAGTTCTTC. It is translated as CASRRTSGGWYEQFF.

This chain joins TRBV9 and TRBJ2-7, with 7 bases that match TRBD2. Germline assignment: CDR1 SGDLS and CDR2 YYNGEE. CDR3 length: 16 residues. V lost 0 bases, J lost 1 base, and 7 bases stayed unmatched. The CDR3 protein is CASSVGLPAGSYEQYF. For the CDR3, the DNA is TGTGCCAGCAGCGTAGGTTTACCAGCGGGGTCCTACGAGCAGTACTTC.

This sequence joins TRBV6-1 and TRBJ2-7; unclear D gene. The CDR3 runs to 13 residues. Trimming stripped 11 bases from V and 2 bases from J, with 16 bases between. Germline values: CDR1 MNHNS, CDR2 SASEGT. The CDR3 coding sequence is TGTGCCGGCTCAGGTCGCCTACCCTACGAGCAGTACTTC. Protein sequence: CAGSGRLPYEQYF.

The genes are TRBV27 and TRBJ2-3, with 10 bases that match TRBD1. Germline V gives CDR1 MNHEY, CDR2 SMNVEV (reference sequence). CDR3 size: 17 residues. Unmatched junction bases numbered 11, after V lost 4 bases and J lost 4 bases. In nucleotides, the CDR3 is TGTGCCAGCAGTTCACGATGGGACAGGGGATGGGCAGATACGCAGTATTTT. It yields the protein CASSSRWDRGWADTQYF.

The chain employs TRBV29-1 and TRBJ1-4; no reliable D call. Trimming left V 1 base short and J 0 bases short, with 6 bases between. The CDR3 is 14 amino acids. Germline V gene data show CDR1 as SQVTM and CDR2 as ANQGSEA. CDR3 DNA: TGCAGCGTTGAAGCGTACACAACTAATGAAAAACTGTTTTTT. Residues: CSVEAYTTNEKLFF.

J is TRBJ2-5 and V is TRBV2, with 8 bases aligning to TRBD1. Germline V gene lookup returns CDR1 SNHLY and CDR2 FYNNEI. Losses at the gene ends were 3 bases for V and 1 base for J; bases not matched to a gene: 1. This CDR3 comprises 14 residues. The CDR3 DNA follows: TGTGCCAGCAGTGACAGGGGGCTCCAAGAGACCCAGTACTTC. Translation gives CASSDRGLQETQYF.

The chain has TRBV4-1 and TRBJ2-2; D gene ambiguous. The ends were cut back, 0 bases at V and 2 bases at J, with 4 bases in the middle. This CDR3 is 14 amino acids long. CDR1 is MGHRA and CDR2 is YSYEKL in the germline V gene. CDR3 nucleotide sequence: TGCGCCAGCAGCCAAGATCCAAACACCGGGGAGCTGTTTTTT. Amino acid sequence: CASSQDPNTGELFF.

The gene calls are TRBV6-5 and TRBJ1-5, with D perhaps matching TRBD1 (5 bases). Germline V gives CDR1 MNHEY, CDR2 SVGAGI. The CDR3 contains 14 residues. Trimming took off 8 bases at V and 4 bases at J, with 15 bases between the two ends. The CDR3 sequence: CASPPKDRNQPQHF. The CDR3 DNA is TGTGCCAGCCCCCCAAAAGACAGAAATCAGCCCCAGCATTTT.